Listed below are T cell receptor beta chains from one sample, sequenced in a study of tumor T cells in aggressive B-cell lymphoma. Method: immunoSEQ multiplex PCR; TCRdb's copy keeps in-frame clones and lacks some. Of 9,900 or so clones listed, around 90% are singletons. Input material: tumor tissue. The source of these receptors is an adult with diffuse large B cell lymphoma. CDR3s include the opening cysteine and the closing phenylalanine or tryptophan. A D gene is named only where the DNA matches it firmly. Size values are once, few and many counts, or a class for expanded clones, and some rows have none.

CDR3: CASRTGEANTGELFF; DNA: TGCGCCAGCAGAACGGGGGAGGCGAACACCGGGGAGCTGTTTTTT; J: TRBJ2-2; V: TRBV5-1; size: .; D: .
CDR3: CASSIWGAEAFF; DNA: TGTGCCAGTAGTATATGGGGAGCTGAAGCTTTCTTT; J: TRBJ1-1; V: TRBV19; size: .; D: .
CDR3: CASSLDIGRAGNQPQHF; DNA: TGTGCCAGCAGCTTAGACATCGGCAGGGCTGGCAATCAGCCCCAGCATTTT; J: TRBJ1-5; V: TRBV7-6; size: .; D: .
CDR3: CASSRTALEAFF; DNA: TGTGCCAGCTCACGGACAGCTCTTGAAGCTTTCTTT; J: TRBJ1-1; V: TRBV18; size: .; D: .
CDR3: CASSFSGQGAYEQYF; DNA: TGTGCCAGCAGTTTTTCGGGACAGGGTGCCTACGAGCAGTACTTC; J: TRBJ2-7; V: TRBV27; size: .; D: TRBD1
CDR3: CASSSSGTNNEQFF; DNA: TGTGCCAGTAGTAGTAGCGGGACGAACAATGAGCAGTTCTTC; J: TRBJ2-1; V: TRBV19; size: .; D: TRBD2
CDR3: CASSLSGGDYGYTF; DNA: TGCGCCAGCAGCTTGTCGGGGGGGGACTATGGCTACACCTTC; J: TRBJ1-2; V: TRBV5-1; size: .; D: .
CDR3: CAISDLPTGILYEQYF; DNA: TGTGCCATCAGTGATCTCCCGACAGGGATTTTGTACGAGCAGTACTTC; J: TRBJ2-7; V: TRBV10-3; size: .; D: TRBD1
CDR3: CASKGLAIAGELFF; DNA: TGTGCCAGCAAGGGACTAGCGATTGCCGGGGAGCTGTTTTTT; J: TRBJ2-2; V: TRBV19; size: .; D: TRBD2
CDR3: CASSLTRDSYEQYF; DNA: TGTGCCAGCAGCCTTACCAGGGACTCCTACGAGCAGTACTTC; J: TRBJ2-7; V: TRBV21-1; size: .; D: .
CDR3: CASKRIGGAGELFF; DNA: TGTGCCAGTAAGAGGATCGGCGGGGCCGGGGAGCTGTTTTTT; J: TRBJ2-2; V: TRBV19; size: .; D: .
CDR3: CASSSQGEQYF; DNA: TGTGCCAGCAGCTCTCAGGGGGAGCAGTACTTC; J: TRBJ2-7; V: TRBV11-1; size: .; D: .
CDR3: CASGPGQQLETQYF; DNA: TGTGCCAGCGGACCGGGACAGCAGCTTGAGACCCAGTACTTC; J: TRBJ2-5; V: TRBV6-6; size: .; D: TRBD1
CDR3: CASSPLGVSNQPQHF; DNA: TGTGCCAGCTCACCCCTGGGAGTTAGCAATCAGCCCCAGCATTTT; J: TRBJ1-5; V: TRBV18; size: .; D: .
CDR3: CASSAIAGDQPQHF; DNA: TGTGCCAGCAGTGCGATTGCAGGGGATCAGCCCCAGCATTTT; J: TRBJ1-5; V: TRBV2; size: .; D: .
CDR3: CASSQATGYNEQFF; DNA: TGCGCCAGCAGCCAAGCCACGGGCTACAATGAGCAGTTCTTC; J: TRBJ2-1; V: TRBV4-1; size: .; D: .
CDR3: CASSTTGTGWGLRTQYF; DNA: TGTGCTAGCAGTACTACGGGGACAGGGTGGGGTCTTCGGACCCAGTACTTC; J: TRBJ2-5; V: TRBV7-7; size: .; D: TRBD1
CDR3: CASGWDRGEQYF; DNA: TGTGCTAGTGGTTGGGACAGAGGCGAGCAGTACTTC; J: TRBJ2-7; V: TRBV12-5; size: .; D: TRBD1
CDR3: CASSSLAGGYNEQFF; DNA: TGTGCCAGCAGTTCTTTAGCGGGAGGGTACAATGAGCAGTTCTTC; J: TRBJ2-1; V: TRBV7-3; size: .; D: TRBD2
CDR3: CASSFTGSYEQYF; DNA: TGTGCCAGCAGTTTTACAGGCTCCTACGAGCAGTACTTC; J: TRBJ2-7; V: TRBV27; size: .; D: .
CDR3: CASRVESKNEQFF; DNA: TGTGCCAGCAGGGTCGAGAGTAAAAATGAGCAGTTCTTC; J: TRBJ2-1; V: TRBV7-9; size: .; D: .
CDR3: CASSHRGAVNTEAFF; DNA: TGTGCCAGCAGCCACAGGGGAGCCGTGAACACTGAAGCTTTCTTT; J: TRBJ1-1; V: TRBV4-2; size: .; D: .
CDR3: CASSLQNSPLHF; DNA: TGTGCCAGCAGCTTACAGAATTCACCCCTCCACTTT; J: TRBJ1-6; V: TRBV11-2; size: .; D: .
CDR3: CAIKLSRANYGYTF; DNA: TGTGCCATCAAGCTGAGCAGGGCCAACTATGGCTACACCTTC; J: TRBJ1-2; V: TRBV10-3; size: .; D: .
CDR3: CATSREIFRGNEQFF; DNA: TGTGCCACCAGCAGAGAAATTTTCAGGGGGAATGAGCAGTTCTTC; J: TRBJ2-1; V: TRBV15; size: once; D: TRBD1
CDR3: CASRDRDRGFATNEKLFF; DNA: TGTGCCAGTAGAGACCGGGACAGAGGGTTTGCAACTAATGAAAAACTGTTTTTT; J: TRBJ1-4; V: TRBV19; size: .; D: TRBD1
CDR3: CASSRTGGGDTQYF; DNA: TGCGCCAGCAGCCGGACAGGGGGGGGAGATACGCAGTATTTT; J: TRBJ2-3; V: TRBV5-1; size: .; D: TRBD1
CDR3: CASSLTGEPEQYF; DNA: TGTGCCAGCAGTTTGACAGGGGAGCCCGAGCAGTACTTC; J: TRBJ2-7; V: TRBV27; size: .; D: TRBD1
CDR3: CASSSEPSGEQYF; DNA: TGCGCCAGCAGCTCGGAGCCGTCCGGCGAGCAGTACTTC; J: TRBJ2-7; V: TRBV5-1; size: .; D: .
CDR3: CASSEVTLGQSVGYTF; DNA: TGTGCCAGCAGTGAAGTTACTCTGGGGCAATCGGTTGGCTACACCTTC; J: TRBJ1-2; V: TRBV6-1; size: .; D: .
CDR3: CASSLEDTGELFF; DNA: TGTGCCAGTAGTTTGGAGGACACCGGGGAGCTGTTTTTT; J: TRBJ2-2; V: TRBV19; size: .; D: .
CDR3: CASSSGLAGGRADTQYF; DNA: TGCGCCAGCAGTTCGGGACTAGCGGGAGGACGGGCAGATACGCAGTATTTT; J: TRBJ2-3; V: TRBV5-1; size: few; D: TRBD2
CDR3: CASSDPSWDRGHEQYF; DNA: TGTGCCAGCAGTGATCCTAGTTGGGACAGGGGACACGAGCAGTACTTC; J: TRBJ2-7; V: TRBV2; size: .; D: TRBD1
CDR3: CASSPISLAGGHHEQYF; DNA: TGTGCCAGCTCACCGATCTCACTAGCGGGAGGGCACCACGAGCAGTATTTC; J: TRBJ2-7; V: TRBV18; size: .; D: TRBD2
CDR3: CACSPSLLAEDTDTQYF; DNA: TGTGCCTGCAGTCCCTCCCTGTTAGCGGAGGACACAGATACGCAGTATTTT; J: TRBJ2-3; V: TRBV9; size: .; D: .
CDR3: CASSGGGQPYQETQYF; DNA: TGTGCCAGCAGCGGTGGTGGACAGCCGTACCAAGAGACCCAGTACTTC; J: TRBJ2-5; V: TRBV11-2; size: .; D: .
CDR3: CASSQGQTNTGELFF; DNA: TGCGCCAGCAGCCAAGGCCAGACGAACACCGGGGAGCTGTTTTTT; J: TRBJ2-2; V: TRBV4-1; size: .; D: .
CDR3: CASSLDRGYAFF; DNA: TGTGCCAGCAGCTTAGACCGAGGGTATGCTTTCTTT; J: TRBJ1-1; V: TRBV7-9; size: few; D: .
CDR3: CASSLRTVGSTDTQYF; DNA: TGTGCCAGCAGCTTACGGACAGTGGGGAGCACAGATACGCAGTATTTT; J: TRBJ2-3; V: TRBV7-6; size: .; D: .
CDR3: CASSESQGILNYGYTF; DNA: TGTGCCAGCAGTGAATCACAGGGCATTCTGAACTATGGCTACACCTTC; J: TRBJ1-2; V: TRBV6-1; size: .; D: .
CDR3: CASSVDRDTQYF; DNA: TGTGCCAGCAGCGTAGATAGAGATACGCAGTATTTT; J: TRBJ2-3; V: TRBV9; size: .; D: .
CDR3: CASSPSPGLAGGSGANVLTF; DNA: TGTGCCAGCTCACCCTCCCCCGGACTAGCGGGAGGTTCTGGGGCCAACGTCCTGACTTTC; J: TRBJ2-6; V: TRBV18; size: .; D: TRBD2
CDR3: CASSDPTGAQETQYF; DNA: TGTGCCAGCAGTGACCCGACAGGGGCCCAAGAGACCCAGTACTTC; J: TRBJ2-5; V: TRBV2; size: .; D: TRBD1
CDR3: CAWSPGGRYNSPLHF; DNA: TGTGCCTGGAGTCCAGGGGGAAGGTATAATTCACCCCTCCACTTT; J: TRBJ1-6; V: TRBV30; size: .; D: TRBD1
CDR3: CASSSRQGGGFSGNTIYF; DNA: TGCGCCAGCAGCTCACGACAGGGGGGCGGCTTCTCAGGAAACACCATATATTTT; J: TRBJ1-3; V: TRBV5-1; size: once; D: TRBD1
CDR3: CASRPDRVDEKLFF; DNA: TGCGCCAGCAGACCCGACAGGGTTGATGAAAAACTGTTTTTT; J: TRBJ1-4; V: TRBV5-1; size: .; D: TRBD1
CDR3: CASSLGGTANYGYTF; DNA: TGTGCCAGCAGCTTAGGGGGGACAGCTAACTATGGCTACACCTTC; J: TRBJ1-2; V: TRBV7-9; size: .; D: TRBD1
CDR3: CASSQNAGPQPQHF; DNA: TGTGCCAGCAGCCAGAACGCGGGGCCTCAGCCCCAGCATTTT; J: TRBJ1-5; V: TRBV4-2; size: .; D: .